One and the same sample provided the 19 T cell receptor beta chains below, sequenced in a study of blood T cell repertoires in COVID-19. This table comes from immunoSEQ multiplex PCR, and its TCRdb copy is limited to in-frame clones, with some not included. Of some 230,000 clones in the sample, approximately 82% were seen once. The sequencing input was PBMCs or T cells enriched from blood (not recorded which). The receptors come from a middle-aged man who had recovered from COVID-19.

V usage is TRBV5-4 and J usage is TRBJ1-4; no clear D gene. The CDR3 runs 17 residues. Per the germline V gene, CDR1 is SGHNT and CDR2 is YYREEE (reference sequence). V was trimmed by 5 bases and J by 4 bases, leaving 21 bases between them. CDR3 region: CASSIGSSRSGNEKLFF. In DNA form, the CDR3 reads TGTGCCAGCAGTATCGGGTCTAGCCGGTCTGGTAATGAAAAACTGTTTTTT.

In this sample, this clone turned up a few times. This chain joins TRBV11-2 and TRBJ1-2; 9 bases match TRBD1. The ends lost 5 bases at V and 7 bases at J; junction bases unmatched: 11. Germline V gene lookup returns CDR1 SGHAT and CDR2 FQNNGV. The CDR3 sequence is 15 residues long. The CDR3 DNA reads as TGTGCCAGCAGCCCCTCTGGGACAGGGCAGGGTGGCTACACCTTC. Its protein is CASSPSGTGQGGYTF.

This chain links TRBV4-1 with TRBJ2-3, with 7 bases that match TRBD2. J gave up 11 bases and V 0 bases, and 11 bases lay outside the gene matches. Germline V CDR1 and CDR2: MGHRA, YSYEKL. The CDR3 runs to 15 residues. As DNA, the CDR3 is TGCGCCAGCAGCCAAGATCCTGGGCGGGAGACTGAGCAGTATTTT. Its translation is CASSQDPGRETEQYF.

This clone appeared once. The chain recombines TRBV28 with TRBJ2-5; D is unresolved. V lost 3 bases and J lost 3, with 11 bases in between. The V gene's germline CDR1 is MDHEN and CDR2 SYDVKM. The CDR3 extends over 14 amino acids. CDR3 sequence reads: CASSLAARKETQYF. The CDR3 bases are TGTGCCAGCAGTTTGGCGGCCCGAAAAGAGACCCAGTACTTC.

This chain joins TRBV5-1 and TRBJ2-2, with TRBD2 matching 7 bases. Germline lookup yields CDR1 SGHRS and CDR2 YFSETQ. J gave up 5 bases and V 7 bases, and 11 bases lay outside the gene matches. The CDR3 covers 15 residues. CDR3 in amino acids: CASRAAGVGTGELFF. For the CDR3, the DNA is TGCGCCAGCCGGGCGGCGGGAGTGGGGACCGGGGAGCTGTTTTTT.

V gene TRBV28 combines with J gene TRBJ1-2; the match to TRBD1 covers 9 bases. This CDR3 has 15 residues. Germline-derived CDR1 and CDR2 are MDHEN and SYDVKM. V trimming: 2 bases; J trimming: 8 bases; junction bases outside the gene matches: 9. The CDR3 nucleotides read TGTGCCAGCAGTTTACATATTGGACAGGGGCCGGGCTACACCTTC. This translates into CASSLHIGQGPGYTF.

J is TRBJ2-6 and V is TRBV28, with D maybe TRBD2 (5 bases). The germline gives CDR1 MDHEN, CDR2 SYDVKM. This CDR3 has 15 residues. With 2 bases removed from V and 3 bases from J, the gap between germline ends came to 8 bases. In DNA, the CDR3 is TGTGCCAGCAGTTTAATCGGGGTTGGGGCCAACGTCCTGACTTTC. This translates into CASSLIGVGANVLTF.

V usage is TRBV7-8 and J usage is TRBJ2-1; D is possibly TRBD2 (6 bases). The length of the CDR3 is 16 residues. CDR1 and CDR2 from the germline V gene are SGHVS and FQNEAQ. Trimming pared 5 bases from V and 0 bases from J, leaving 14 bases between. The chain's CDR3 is CASSGGLSSSYNEQFF. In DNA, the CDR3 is TGTGCCAGCAGCGGGGGACTTTCTAGCTCCTACAATGAGCAGTTCTTC.

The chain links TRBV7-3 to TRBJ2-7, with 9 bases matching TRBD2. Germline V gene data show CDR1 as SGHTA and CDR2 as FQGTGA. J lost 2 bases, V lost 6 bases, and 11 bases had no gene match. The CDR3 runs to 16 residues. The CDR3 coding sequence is TGTGCCAGCAGTTTCATGCCTGGGACTAGCCCCTACGAGCAGTACTTC. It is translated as CASSFMPGTSPYEQYF.

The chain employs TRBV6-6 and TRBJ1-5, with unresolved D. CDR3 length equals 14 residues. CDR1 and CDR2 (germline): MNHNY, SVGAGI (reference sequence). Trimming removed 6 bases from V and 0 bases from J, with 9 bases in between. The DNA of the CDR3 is TGTGCCAGCAGCACCGGGAATAGCAATCAGCCCCAGCATTTT. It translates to CASSTGNSNQPQHF.

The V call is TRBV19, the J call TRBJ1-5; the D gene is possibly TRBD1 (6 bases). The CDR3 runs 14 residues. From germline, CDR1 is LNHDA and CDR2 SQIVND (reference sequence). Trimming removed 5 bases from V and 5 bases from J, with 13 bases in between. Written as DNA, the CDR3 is TGTGCCAGTAGTCCAGGGGAATCCTATCAGCCCCAGCATTTT. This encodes CASSPGESYQPQHF.

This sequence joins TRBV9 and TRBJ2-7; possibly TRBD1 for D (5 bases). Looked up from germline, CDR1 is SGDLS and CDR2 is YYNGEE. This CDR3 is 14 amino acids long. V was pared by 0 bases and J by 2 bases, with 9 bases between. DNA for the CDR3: TGTGCCAGCAGCGTAGCGTCGACAGCCTACGAGCAGTACTTC. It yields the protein CASSVASTAYEQYF.

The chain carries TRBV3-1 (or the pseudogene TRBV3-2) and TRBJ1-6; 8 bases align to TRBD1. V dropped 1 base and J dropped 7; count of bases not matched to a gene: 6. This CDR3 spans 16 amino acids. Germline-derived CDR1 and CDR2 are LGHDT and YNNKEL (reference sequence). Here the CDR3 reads CASSQGGAGGNSPLHF. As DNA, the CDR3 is TGTGCCAGCAGCCAAGGGGGAGCAGGGGGCAATTCACCCCTCCACTTT.

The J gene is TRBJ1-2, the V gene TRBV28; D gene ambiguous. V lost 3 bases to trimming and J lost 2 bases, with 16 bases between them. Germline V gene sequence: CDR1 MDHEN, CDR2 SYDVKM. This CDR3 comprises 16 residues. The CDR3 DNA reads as TGTGCCAGCAGTTTCCCTGTCGTGACTTTAAACTATGGCTACACCTTC. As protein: CASSFPVVTLNYGYTF.

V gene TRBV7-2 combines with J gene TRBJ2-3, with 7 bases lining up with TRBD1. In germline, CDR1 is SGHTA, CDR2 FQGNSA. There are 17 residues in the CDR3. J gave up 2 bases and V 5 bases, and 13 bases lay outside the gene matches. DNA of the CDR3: TGTGCCAGCAGCGAGGAAAACTTCGGGACAGACACAGATACGCAGTATTTT. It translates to CASSEENFGTDTDTQYF.

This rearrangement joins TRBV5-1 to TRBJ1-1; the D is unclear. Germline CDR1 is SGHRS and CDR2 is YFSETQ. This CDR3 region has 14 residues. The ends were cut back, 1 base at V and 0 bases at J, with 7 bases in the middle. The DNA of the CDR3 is TGCGCCAGCAGCTTGTACAGCATGAACACTGAAGCTTTCTTT. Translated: CASSLYSMNTEAFF.

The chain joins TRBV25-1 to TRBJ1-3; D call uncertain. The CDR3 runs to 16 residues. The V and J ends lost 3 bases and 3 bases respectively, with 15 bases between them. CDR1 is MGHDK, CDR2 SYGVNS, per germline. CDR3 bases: TGTGCCAGCAGTGAGGGTGGAGAGTTCGGTGGAAACACCATATATTTT. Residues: CASSEGGEFGGNTIYF.

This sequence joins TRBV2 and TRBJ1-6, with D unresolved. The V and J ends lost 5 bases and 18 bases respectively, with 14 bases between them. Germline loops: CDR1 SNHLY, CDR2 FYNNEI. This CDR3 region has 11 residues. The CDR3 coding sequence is TGTGCCAGCAGTCCGCGGGCCCCGCCCCACTTT. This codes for CASSPRAPPHF.

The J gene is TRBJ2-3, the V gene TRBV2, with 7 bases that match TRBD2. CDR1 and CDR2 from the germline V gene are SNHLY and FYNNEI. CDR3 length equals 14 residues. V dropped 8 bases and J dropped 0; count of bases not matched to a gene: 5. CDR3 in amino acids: CASGKTSSTDTQYF. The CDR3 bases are TGTGCCAGCGGAAAGACTAGCAGCACAGATACGCAGTATTTT.